The TCR beta chain described here comes from a study of CD8 T cells in ankylosing spondylitis. Study findings and constraints: Some of these motif variants have turned up before, in reports on reactive arthritis synovial fluid and blood. A motif of roughly 8 highly homologous TCR beta variants was seen as apparently characteristic of ankylosing spondylitis blood.

This clonotype showed up many times. Its antigen is not known. A single record per CDR3 protein comes from TCRdb applying MiXCR to the 5' RACE reads. Of about 220,000 distinct CDR3 sequences listed, about 7% are singletons. The CDR3 has 14 amino acids. Deletions cut 2 bases from V and 4 bases from J, with 9 bases between. Sequencing was done on a sample of blood, either unsorted or a sorted T cell fraction (not recorded which). The V and J genes are TRBV12-3 or TRBV12-4 and TRBJ2-1; no definite D call. This TCR came from a male donor with ankylosing spondylitis. CDR3 in DNA: TGTGCCAGCAGTTTAAGCAGTCTTTACAATGAGCAGTTCTTC. Amino acid sequence: CASSLSSLYNEQFF.